One sample yielded the 5 T cell receptor beta chains listed below, sequenced in a study of cytomegalovirus exposure and HLA in healthy donors. Primers for the PCR totalled 60 Vbeta and 13 Jbeta. Clones were read by immunoSEQ multiplex PCR, and TCRdb kept only the in-frame ones, dropping some. Of approximately 180,000 clones in the sample, 84% were seen once. Material for sequencing was PBMCs. Source of these receptors: a girl aged 10-17 years in good health and CMV-seropositive.

DNA of the CDR3: TGTGCCAGCAGTTACGGCGGGGGGCCGGCCAATGAGCAGTTCTTC. Amino acids: CASSYGGGPANEQFF. V is TRBV6-5 and J is TRBJ2-1; 8 nucleotides line up with TRBD2. The CDR3 runs to 15 residues. In germline, CDR1 is MNHEY, CDR2 SVGAGI. J lost 6 bases, V lost 2 bases, and 6 bases had no gene match.

V is TRBV30 and J is TRBJ1-1, with no clear D. The V and J ends lost 1 base and 5 bases respectively, with 8 bases between them. The CDR3 has 12 residues. CDR1 GTSNPN and CDR2 SVGIG come from the germline V gene (reference sequence). CDR3 DNA: TGTGCCTGGAGTGCTAGGAGGACTGAAGCTTTCTTT. It encodes CAWSARRTEAFF.

The chain has TRBV6-1 and TRBJ2-2, with TRBD1 matching over 8 bases. The CDR3 covers 15 residues. V was clipped by 7 bases and J by 4 bases; unmatched bases: 8. The V gene's germline CDR1 is MNHNS and CDR2 SASEGT. CDR3 sequence: CASIFRQGLTGELFF. CDR3 DNA sequence: TGTGCCAGCATATTTAGACAGGGGCTCACCGGGGAGCTGTTTTTT.

V usage is TRBV6-5 and J usage is TRBJ1-2, with TRBD1 matching over 9 bases. V was pared by 0 bases and J by 5 bases, with 7 bases of the junction left unmatched. This CDR3 region has 16 residues. The germline CDR1 and CDR2 sequences are MNHEY and SVGAGI. The CDR3 is CASSYSAGQGPYGYTF. The CDR3 nucleotides are TGTGCCAGCAGTTACTCGGCAGGACAGGGGCCTTATGGCTACACCTTC.

This chain links TRBV21-1 with TRBJ2-2; TRBD2, the D gene given by the table, was not confirmed from the DNA. TRBV21-1 is an annotated pseudogene. The CDR3 is 14 residues long. The chain's CDR3 is CASSMGAGAGELFF. In DNA form, the CDR3 reads TGTGCCAGCAGCATGGGAGCGGGGGCCGGGGAGCTGTTTTTT.